This is a list of T cell receptor beta chains from one sample in a study of PD-L1 blockade in urothelial cancer. The assay was immunoSEQ multiplex PCR, and TCRdb's table has in-frame clones only and misses some. The table includes about 38,000 clones, about 79% detected once. Sample: PBMCs, taken around atezolizumab (anti-PD-L1) treatment. The source is a man aged 55-75 years with urothelial cancer. Both conserved end residues are part of each CDR3. A D gene is named only where the DNA matches it firmly. Expanded clones get a size class; other rows say once, few or many, or leave the size out.

clone size	V gene	D gene	J gene	CDR3 DNA	CDR3 protein
-	TRBV5-1	-	TRBJ1-3	TGCGCCAGCAGCGCCGGGACAAGTAGTGGAAACACCATATATTTT	CASSAGTSSGNTIYF
once	TRBV5-6	TRBD1	TRBJ2-1	TGTGCCAGCAGCCACGGGACAGGGGATATTGAGCAGTTCTTC	CASSHGTGDIEQFF
once	TRBV6-4	-	TRBJ2-2	TGTGCCAGCAGTCCTGGGCTGGGCGCCGGGGAGCTGTTTTTT	CASSPGLGAGELFF
-	TRBV5-8	-	TRBJ2-3	TGTGCCAGCAGCTTGGATGGGGAGAGGGATACGCAGTATTTT	CASSLDGERDTQYF
-	TRBV7-8	-	TRBJ2-2	TGTGCCAGCAGCTTCGGCAGGGGGAACACCGGGGAGCTGTTTTTT	CASSFGRGNTGELFF
once	TRBV4-1	-	TRBJ2-2	TGCGCCAGCAGCCAAGAAGGTAGAATGAGGGATACCGGGGAGCTGTTTTTT	CASSQEGRMRDTGELFF
-	TRBV11-2	TRBD1	TRBJ2-4	TGTGCCAGCAGCTCTGGAGAGGGGGCAGCCAAAAACATTCAGTACTTC	CASSSGEGAAKNIQYF
-	TRBV7-9	-	TRBJ2-7	TGTGCCAGCAGCTTTACGGTCGGCGAGCAGTACTTC	CASSFTVGEQYF
-	TRBV20-1	-	TRBJ2-3	TGCAGTGCTAGGGTACTAGATACGCAGTATTTT	CSARVLDTQYF
-	TRBV5-4	TRBD2	TRBJ2-7	TGTGCCAGCAGCTCTCGACTAGCGGGGGGGTACGAGCAGTACTTC	CASSSRLAGGYEQYF
-	TRBV12-5	-	TRBJ2-1	TGTGCTAGTGGTTTGGCCCCAGCAGGGCCCAATGAGCAGTTCTTC	CASGLAPAGPNEQFF
-	TRBV2	-	TRBJ1-2	TGTGCCAGCAGTCAGGCCCTTGGCTACACCTTC	CASSQALGYTF
-	TRBV25-1	-	TRBJ1-2	TGTGCCAGCAGTGATATAGGAGAGGGCTATGGCTACACCTTC	CASSDIGEGYGYTF
few	TRBV9	TRBD2	TRBJ2-1	TGTGCCAGCAGCGTAGTAGCGGGGGGGGTAAATGAGCAGTTCTTC	CASSVVAGGVNEQFF
-	TRBV5-1	TRBD2	TRBJ2-5	TGCGCCAGCAGTCGGGGGGGGCCCGAAGAGACCCAGTACTTC	CASSRGGPEETQYF
-	TRBV5-4	-	TRBJ2-5	TGTGCCAGCAGCTTGGCCGGTTTCCAAGAGACCCAGTACTTC	CASSLAGFQETQYF
-	TRBV7-9	-	TRBJ2-1	TGTGCCAGCAGCTTAAAGTCCCCGGGATCCTACAATGAGCAGTTCTTC	CASSLKSPGSYNEQFF
many	TRBV19	-	TRBJ1-4	TGTGCCAGTAGCCTCAGGGCGGGATATGAAAAACTGTTTTTT	CASSLRAGYEKLFF
once	TRBV14	-	TRBJ2-7	TGTGCCAGCAGCCAAGATCGAAGGGCCTTGTCGAACGGGAGCTCCTACGAGCAGTACTTC	CASSQDRRALSNGSSYEQYF
-	TRBV19	-	TRBJ1-1	TGTGCCATTGGGCCCAGGGACACTGAAGCTTTCTTT	CAIGPRDTEAFF
-	TRBV7-2	TRBD1	TRBJ2-1	TGTGCCAGCAGCTGGGGACAGATTAACAATGAGCAGTTCTTC	CASSWGQINNEQFF
-	TRBV4-1	TRBD1	TRBJ1-4	TGCGCCAGCAGCCAAGTCCCTCAGGGGGGAAAACTGTTTTTT	CASSQVPQGGKLFF
-	TRBV6-5	TRBD1	TRBJ1-5	TGTGCCAGCAGTTACTCCGCTCAGACAGGGGTTCAGCCCCAGCATTTT	CASSYSAQTGVQPQHF
-	TRBV5-1	-	TRBJ2-7	TGCGCCAGCAGCCCGGATGGCGGGAACGAGCAGTACTTC	CASSPDGGNEQYF
-	TRBV5-1	TRBD1	TRBJ2-7	TGCGCCAGCAGTTCCCCCACAGGGGACGAGCAGTACTTC	CASSSPTGDEQYF
-	TRBV5-6	-	TRBJ2-7	TGTGCCAGCAGCTTGTTTCTCGGGACCTACGAGCAGTACTTC	CASSLFLGTYEQYF
-	TRBV18	TRBD1	TRBJ2-7	TGTGCCAGCTCACCGGGGGGGACAGGGGGCTCCTACGAGCAGTACTTC	CASSPGGTGGSYEQYF
once	TRBV2	TRBD1	TRBJ2-4	TGTGCCAGCAGCGTCCCGGGACAGGGGCCCAAAAACATTCAGTACTTC	CASSVPGQGPKNIQYF
-	TRBV9	TRBD1	TRBJ1-3	TGTGCCAGCAGCGTAGGTCTCCTCCAGGGGGCGAGAGGAAACACCATATATTTT	CASSVGLLQGARGNTIYF
-	TRBV4-1	-	TRBJ2-7	TGCGCCAGCAGCCAAGATGTGTGGGCAGCGGACTTCGAGCAGTACTTC	CASSQDVWAADFEQYF
-	TRBV6-5	-	TRBJ1-5	TGTGCCAGCAGCTTCCGACAGGCCCCAAGGCAGCCCCAGCATTTT	CASSFRQAPRQPQHF
-	TRBV28	-	TRBJ1-1	TGTGCCAGCAGTTTAAGGGGTTGGGGAAACACTGAAGCTTTCTTT	CASSLRGWGNTEAFF
-	TRBV9	TRBD1	TRBJ1-1	TGTGCCAGCAGCGTCGTAACAGGGGCAACTGAAGCTTTCTTT	CASSVVTGATEAFF
-	TRBV7-3	-	TRBJ2-7	TGTGCCAGCAGCCCAGGTACCTGGGAGCAGTACTTC	CASSPGTWEQYF
-	TRBV9	-	TRBJ2-3	TGTGCCAGCAGCGCCCGAGGGGGTGGCATCAGCACAGATACGCAGTATTTT	CASSARGGGISTDTQYF
-	TRBV6-1	-	TRBJ2-3	TGTGCCAGCAGACCGGGACACCCCCCGTTCAATACGCAGTATTTT	CASRPGHPPFNTQYF
-	TRBV10-1	TRBD1	TRBJ1-5	TGCGCCAGCAGTGATTTCGACGGGACAGGGCCCCGATATAGCAATCAGCCCCAGCATTTT	CASSDFDGTGPRYSNQPQHF
-	TRBV7-2	-	TRBJ1-4	TGTGCCAGCAGCCCTGTTGGCGGGGAAAAACTGTTTTTT	CASSPVGGEKLFF
-	TRBV19	TRBD1	TRBJ1-5	TGTGCCAGTAGTACGAGAGGACAGGGGTCCGGTCAGCCCCAGCATTTT	CASSTRGQGSGQPQHF
-	TRBV30	TRBD1	TRBJ1-1	TGTGCCTGGGGAGGAAATTACAGGGGGTCGATCACTGAAGCTTTCTTT	CAWGGNYRGSITEAFF
-	TRBV9	-	TRBJ2-3	TGTGCCAGCAGCGTTAACCTTCAGGATACGCAGTATTTT	CASSVNLQDTQYF
-	TRBV11-2	TRBD2	TRBJ2-3	TGTGCCAGCAGCTGGGGACTAGCAGCAGATACGCAGTATTTT	CASSWGLAADTQYF
once	TRBV7-2	-	TRBJ2-3	TGTGCCAGCAGCTCGGGACTTCACACAGATACGCAGTATTTT	CASSSGLHTDTQYF
once	TRBV28	-	TRBJ2-7	TGTGCCAGCAGCCAGACCTACGAGCAGTACTTC	CASSQTYEQYF
-	TRBV5-1	-	TRBJ2-2	TGCGCCAGCAGCGGAGGAGGGCCCGGGGAGCTGTTTTTT	CASSGGGPGELFF
-	TRBV6-5	TRBD1	TRBJ1-3	TGTGCCAGCAGTTCTGGACAGGCCCGGAGGGGAAACACCATATATTTT	CASSSGQARRGNTIYF
once	TRBV14	TRBD1	TRBJ2-2	TGTGCCAGCAGCCCAAGACAGGGGGTACGGACCGGGGAGCTGTTTTTT	CASSPRQGVRTGELFF
-	TRBV7-8	-	TRBJ2-1	TGTGCCAGCAGTGAAATAGAGGCGGGACCTCCCTACAATGAGCAGTTCTTC	CASSEIEAGPPYNEQFF
-	TRBV11-2	TRBD1	TRBJ2-7	TGTGCCAGCAGCGTGTCCGGGACAGAAACCTACGAGCAGTACTTC	CASSVSGTETYEQYF
-	TRBV10-2	-	TRBJ2-7	TGCGCCAGCAGTGAGCCCCGCGAAGAGCAGTACTTC	CASSEPREEQYF
-	TRBV5-1	-	TRBJ2-7	TGCGCCAGCAGCTTGGCGGGAGGAGGGGGCGAGCAGTACTTC	CASSLAGGGGEQYF
-	TRBV5-4	TRBD1	TRBJ2-7	TGTGCCAGCAGCCCGAGGACAGGGCCACCCGAGCAGTACTTC	CASSPRTGPPEQYF
-	TRBV7-9	-	TRBJ1-2	TGTGCCAGCAGCCTTGGGACAACTAACTATGGCTACACCTTC	CASSLGTTNYGYTF
once	TRBV15	-	TRBJ1-4	TGTGCCACCAGCAGAGATCAGGAGGGCGGTGAAAAACTGTTTTTT	CATSRDQEGGEKLFF
few	TRBV5-1	TRBD2	TRBJ2-7	TGCGCCAGCAGCTTGGTGGGGGGAATAGCGGGGGATAGCTACGAGCAGTACTTC	CASSLVGGIAGDSYEQYF
-	TRBV5-4	-	TRBJ1-2	TGTGCCAGCACCGTATCGGGCTATGGCTACACCTTC	CASTVSGYGYTF
-	TRBV2	TRBD1	TRBJ2-1	TGTGCCAGCAGTGAATTTCGACAGGGGAGTTACAATGAGCAGTTCTTC	CASSEFRQGSYNEQFF
-	TRBV25-1	-	TRBJ2-7	TGTGCCAGCAGTGACAGCTACGAGCAGTACTTC	CASSDSYEQYF
-	TRBV5-1	-	TRBJ2-7	TGCGCCAGCAGCTTGGAACCAGAAAACTACGAGCAGTACTTC	CASSLEPENYEQYF
-	TRBV29-1	TRBD1	TRBJ2-7	TGCAGCGTGGCCGGGACAGGGAGCTCCTACGAGCAGTACTTC	CSVAGTGSSYEQYF